Each of the 10 T cell receptor beta chains below was sequenced from the same sample in a study of blood T cell repertoires in COVID-19 (dated by TCRdb to the early 2020s). Library method: the immunoSEQ multiplex PCR assay. TCRdb provides this immuneACCESS table in a form limited to in-frame rearrangements. Some clones are lacking; in checked studies, under half of them reflect an unresolved V gene, and why the rest are absent is not known. The sample records approximately 350,000 clones, roughly 90% of which are singletons. The ten largest account for approximately 3% of the sample. The sequenced sample consisted of peripheral blood. Receptors were obtained from a woman aged 30 to 39 with COVID-19, enrolled during active disease.

The chain links TRBV2 to TRBJ2-4; D gene ambiguous. V was shortened by 1 base and J by 0 bases, with 10 bases between the two germline ends. Germline values: CDR1 SNHLY, CDR2 FYNNEI. The CDR3 totals 16 residues. In DNA form, the CDR3 reads TGTGCCAGCAGTGAAGGGTTCCCCGGAGCCAAAAACATTCAGTACTTC. The encoded protein is CASSEGFPGAKNIQYF.

The J gene is TRBJ1-1, the V gene TRBV7-9, with a tentative D call TRBD1 (5 bases). This CDR3 is 16 amino acids long. V was cut by 1 base and J by 6 bases, with 18 bases left in between. The V gene's germline CDR1 is SEHNR and CDR2 FQNEAQ (reference sequence). The CDR3 nucleotides read TGTGCCAGCAGCTTAGATTGGCGGGGGAGAGGAGCTGAAGCTTTCTTT. As protein: CASSLDWRGRGAEAFF.

CDR3: CAISEPQYGEEQFF. CDR3 in DNA: TGTGCCATCAGTGAGCCCCAGTACGGGGAGGAGCAGTTCTTC. V is TRBV10-3 and J is TRBJ2-1; a weak D match, TRBD2 (5 bases). The V and J ends lost 2 bases and 10 bases respectively, with 15 bases between them. This CDR3 region has 14 residues. Germline V gene lookup returns CDR1 ENHRY and CDR2 SYGVKD.

V is TRBV7-9 and J is TRBJ1-4; possibly TRBD1 for D (6 bases). This CDR3 spans 13 amino acids. Trimming removed 5 bases from V and 5 bases from J, with 9 bases in between. From germline, CDR1 is SEHNR and CDR2 FQNEAQ (reference sequence). The DNA for the CDR3 is TGTGCCAGCAGCGAAGACAGGAATGAAAAACTGTTTTTT. It codes for CASSEDRNEKLFF.

This chain connects TRBV9 to TRBJ1-4; 7 bases map to TRBD1. The germline CDR1 and CDR2 sequences are SGDLS and YYNGEE. CDR3 size: 16 residues. J was trimmed by 5 bases and V by 3 bases; bases with no gene match: 10. The CDR3 nucleotides are TGTGCCAGCAGCGGAGGTGGAGGGGGCGTAAATGAAAAACTGTTTTTT. This gives the protein CASSGGGGGVNEKLFF.

This sequence joins TRBV5-1 and TRBJ2-3; the match to TRBD2 covers 7 bases. This CDR3 comprises 14 residues. The V gene end was trimmed by 5 bases and the J gene end by 6 bases; junction bases not matched to a gene: 9. Germline values: CDR1 SGHRS, CDR2 YFSETQ. CDR3 coding DNA: TGCGCCAGCAGGGCTAGCGGACCGTCTGATACGCAGTATTTT. It translates to CASRASGPSDTQYF.

The genes are TRBV7-8 and TRBJ2-1, with 11 bases identical to TRBD2. CDR3 length equals 16 residues. V dropped 0 bases and J dropped 9; count of bases not matched to a gene: 7. CDR1 and CDR2 from the germline V gene are SGHVS and FQNEAQ. This CDR3 is CASSLALASGGSEQFF. CDR3 nucleotide sequence: TGTGCCAGCAGCTTAGCGCTCGCTAGCGGGGGGTCTGAGCAGTTCTTC.

The chain carries TRBV18 and TRBJ2-7, with D uncertain. Trimming removed 3 bases from V and 0 bases from J, with 12 bases in between. This CDR3 has 15 amino acids. Germline CDR1 is KGHSH and CDR2 is LQKENI. CDR3 sequence reads: CASSPARLSSYEQYF. CDR3 DNA sequence: TGTGCCAGCTCACCCGCACGGTTGAGCTCCTACGAGCAGTACTTC.

The CDR3 loop reads CASSQPPTGYSNQPQHF. Written as DNA, the CDR3 is TGTGCCAGCAGCCAGCCCCCCACGGGGTATAGCAATCAGCCCCAGCATTTT. The chain recombines TRBV7-8 with TRBJ1-5; D gene unclear. This CDR3 has 17 amino acids. Germline values: CDR1 SGHVS, CDR2 FQNEAQ. V was cut by 5 bases and J by 0 bases, with 17 bases left in between.

This clone has a handful of counts. The V and J genes are TRBV27 and TRBJ1-5, with a possible D match to TRBD1 (6 bases). Germline CDR1 MNHEY, CDR2 SMNVEV (reference sequence). The V and J ends lost 6 bases and 5 bases respectively, with 17 bases between them. The CDR3 is 15 residues long. Here the CDR3 reads CASSPGGGIDQPQHF. The CDR3 DNA reads TGTGCCAGCAGCCCTGGCGGGGGCATCGATCAGCCCCAGCATTTT.